This T cell receptor (beta chain) was sequenced in a study of cytomegalovirus exposure and HLA in healthy donors (dated by TCRdb to about 2017). General notes on the study: According to a later analysis, the approximately 130 validation repertoires were produced on the same platform as the 666 repertoires of the first cohort. The aim of the study was to test whether cataloging public T cell receptors could identify signatures of past pathogen exposure. A separate validation cohort of 100 to 150 different subjects was used in addition to the 666-subject first cohort. The study combined high-throughput TCR immunosequencing, statistical association of individual TCRs with disease status, and machine learning to predict cytomegalovirus infection status.

Donors formed part of the validation cohort, which comprised 120 subjects and was distinct from the first cohort of 666 subjects. Points on this clone: The target of this receptor is not known. The input lacks base qualities; no much larger clone sits a single base away.

At the junction V is shortened by 4 bases and J by 6 bases; bases outside the gene matches: 2. The CDR3, cysteine through phenylalanine, is 13 amino acids long. The entry retains the CDR3 DNA only, 39 bases that are in frame from base 1. CDR1 and CDR2, per the germline V gene, are SGDLS and YYNGEE. What the work shows at the level of the full study, not this receptor alone: In both the original and validation cohorts, the classifier was reported to diagnose cytomegalovirus status with high specificity and sensitivity. The study gave a list of 150 to 200 TCR beta chains associated with cytomegalovirus. It was suggested by the authors that the approach could potentially be generalized to other disease states and immunological phenotypes. Across donors, most TCR sequences were observed very rarely, whereas some public TCRs were present in many individuals. All 120 or so repertoires were used to score co-occurrence in the validation cohort in a later analysis, because that analysis had no HLA typing for the cohort. Of the cluster scores, around 95% were above 0 in a later analysis, which found that TCRs clustered in the first cohort also tended to co-occur in the 120 or so validation repertoires. A few of the identified cytomegalovirus-associated TCR beta chains were confirmed in vitro to be specific for cytomegalovirus antigens.

The method behind the library was the immunoSEQ multiplex PCR assay. In the original analysis: A statistical classification framework was developed to diagnose cytomegalovirus status using the catalog of TCR beta chain sequences. TCRdb mirrors the immuneACCESS table, restricted to in-frame sequences. Some clones are absent from its copies; in checked studies, under half trace to an unresolved V gene, and the reason for the others is unknown. V, J and clone size reflect that table, while D and trimming were determined from the DNA. This sample gives some 110,000 clones in total; about nine tenths of them show up just once. The ten most abundant clones make up 4% to 5.5% of the sample.

This receptor chain uses TRBV9 and TRBJ2-1, with TRBD2 identical over 9 junction bases. The sequence came from a man between 18 and 29 years old in good health and CMV-seropositive. Input material: PBMCs. The encoded CDR3 is CASSLSGGNEQFF. The nucleotide sequence is TGTGCCAGCAGCCTTAGCGGGGGCAATGAGCAGTTCTTC.